The 19 T cell receptor beta chains reported below all come from one sample, sequenced in a study of graft-versus-host responses after intestinal transplantation. Intraepithelial and lamina propria lymphocytes were freed from processed graft tissue. Profiling relied on immunoSEQ multiplex PCR, and the TCRdb table lists in-frame clones only, not all of them. The sample lists 22,000 or so clones, around 78% occurring once. This material consisted of ileum tissue, taken 12 days after intestinal transplant. The origin of the receptors is a human patient who received an intestinal transplant, so some T cells may come from the graft donor.

The chain has TRBV19 and TRBJ1-1; no clear D. Trimming stripped 1 base from V and 7 bases from J, with 7 bases between. The CDR3 sequence is 12 residues long. Germline-derived CDR1 and CDR2 are LNHDA and SQIVND (reference sequence). For the CDR3, the DNA is TGTGCCAGTAGTATAGGGCAGGTTGAAGCTTTCTTT. Protein product: CASSIGQVEAFF. The full variable domain, completed using reference TRBV19 and TRBJ1-1, is DGGITQSPKYLFRKEGQNVTLSCEQNLNHDAMYWYRQDPGQGLRLIYYSQIVNDFQKGDIAEGYSVSREKKESFPLTVTSAQKNPTAFYLCASSIGQVEAFFGQGTRLTVV.

The chain combines TRBV9 with TRBJ2-2, with TRBD1 as a possible D gene (5 bases). The CDR3 is made up of 11 amino acids. CDR1 is SGDLS, CDR2 YYNGEE, per germline. The V end lost 6 bases, the J end lost 6 bases, and 6 bases lay between the germline ends. Written as DNA, the CDR3 is TGTGCCAGCAAAGGGGCCGGGGAGCTGTTTTTT. It specifies CASKGAGELFF.

This clone is judged medium-sized (0.01 to 0.1%). Other nucleotide sequences in the sample specify the same CDR3. V is TRBV18 and J is TRBJ2-7; 8 nucleotides line up with TRBD1. The J segment lost 4 bases and the V segment lost 0 bases, leaving 5 bases of the junction unmatched. This CDR3 has 15 residues. Per the germline V gene, CDR1 is KGHSH and CDR2 is LQKENI. The CDR3 here is CASSPPGRGRYEQYF. In nucleotides, the CDR3 is TGTGCCAGCTCACCACCGGGCAGGGGGCGGTACGAGCAGTACTTC.

The CDR3 sequence is CASSYYQGASGYTF. DNA for the CDR3: TGTGCCAGCAGTTACTATCAGGGGGCAAGTGGCTACACCTTC. V gene TRBV6-6 combines with J gene TRBJ1-2, with 8 bases aligning to TRBD1. Trimming at V came to 1 base and at J to 7 bases, leaving 5 bases not matched to a gene. The CDR3 is made up of 14 amino acids. Germline CDR1 MNHNY, CDR2 SVGAGI (reference sequence).

The chain combines TRBV28 with TRBJ2-1, with 8 bases that match TRBD2. V shed 5 bases, J shed 1 base, and the junction held 7 bases outside the gene matches. This CDR3 is 16 amino acids long. Looked up from germline, CDR1 is MDHEN and CDR2 is SYDVKM. In DNA, the CDR3 is TGTGCCAGCAGTCCGACTAGCGCCCTATCCTACAATGAGCAGTTCTTC. It is translated as CASSPTSALSYNEQFF.

The rearrangement joins TRBV5-5 to TRBJ1-5; a possible D gene is TRBD1 (5 bases). The V end lost 1 base, the J end lost 0 bases, and 11 bases lay between the germline ends. The CDR3 is 16 amino acids. From germline, CDR1 is SGHKS and CDR2 YYEKEE (reference sequence). The CDR3 region has the DNA TGTGCCAGCAGCTTGTGGGGGGGAAATAGCAATCAGCCCCAGCATTTT. Protein: CASSLWGGNSNQPQHF.

The chain is built from TRBV6-1 and TRBJ2-7; perhaps TRBD2 as D (6 bases). CDR1 and CDR2 (germline): MNHNS, SASEGT. Trimming shortened V by 5 bases and J by 6 bases, and 14 bases separated the two germline ends. This CDR3 comprises 13 residues. This CDR3 is CASSPRLVGEQYF. The CDR3 nucleotides read TGTGCCAGCAGTCCTCGACTAGTCGGCGAGCAGTACTTC.

The chain links TRBV6-4 to TRBJ1-6; TRBD1 is a possible D gene (6 bases). The ends were cut back, 0 bases at V and 9 bases at J, with 6 bases in the middle. The CDR3 spans 13 residues. Germline CDR1 is MRHNA and CDR2 is SNTAGT. CDR3 residues: CASSDSRGSPLHF. The CDR3 nucleotides read TGTGCCAGCAGTGACTCCAGGGGTTCACCCCTCCACTTT.

This chain links TRBV5-5 with TRBJ1-2; 9 bases map to TRBD1. Germline CDR1 SGHKS, CDR2 YYEKEE (reference sequence). With 3 bases clipped from V and 4 bases from J, the junction kept 4 bases outside the gene matches. The CDR3 is 14 residues long. The DNA of the CDR3 is TGTGCCAGCAGCTACCAGGGACAGGGCTATGGCTACACCTTC. Protein: CASSYQGQGYGYTF.

This clone showed up just a few times. The chain uses TRBV5-5 and TRBJ2-1, with D maybe TRBD2 (5 bases). This CDR3 contains 11 residues. V lost 5 bases, J lost 7 bases, and 7 bases lay in between. Looked up from germline, CDR1 is SGHKS and CDR2 is YYEKEE (reference sequence). The CDR3 region is CASRRGNEQFF. CDR3 coding DNA: TGTGCCAGCAGGCGAGGGAATGAGCAGTTCTTC.

The CDR3 loop reads CASSFKTGGEQYF. The CDR3 DNA reads as TGTGCCAGCAGCTTCAAAACAGGGGGCGAGCAGTACTTC. V is TRBV27 and J is TRBJ2-7, with TRBD1 matching over 8 bases. V was clipped by 6 bases and J by 6 bases; unmatched bases: 7. The CDR3 runs to 13 residues. Germline assignment: CDR1 MNHEY and CDR2 SMNVEV (reference sequence).

The gene calls are TRBV9 and TRBJ1-4; 7 positions match TRBD1. This CDR3 is built from 13 residues. J was trimmed by 10 bases and V by 3 bases; bases with no gene match: 6. The V gene's germline CDR1 is SGDLS and CDR2 YYNGEE. Here the CDR3 DNA reads TGTGCCAGCAGCGAAATGACAGGGACAAAACTGTTTTTT. It is translated as CASSEMTGTKLFF.

The chain carries TRBV6-1 and TRBJ2-5; a possible D gene is TRBD1 (5 bases). The V gene's germline CDR1 is MNHNS and CDR2 SASEGT. The CDR3 is made up of 13 amino acids. V lost 8 bases to trimming and J lost 1 base, with 11 bases between them. The CDR3 DNA follows: TGTGCCAGCCGGCAGGGTGCCCAAGAGACCCAGTACTTC. Translated, it gives CASRQGAQETQYF.

V is TRBV11-2 and J is TRBJ1-1; D is undetermined. CDR3 length equals 12 residues. Trimming took 3 bases from V and 7 from J, leaving 9 bases between them. From germline, CDR1 is SGHAT and CDR2 FQNNGV. The CDR3 DNA is TGTGCCAGCAGCTTTGAGAGAGGTGAAGCTTTCTTT. Translating gives CASSFERGEAFF. The full variable domain, with the rest looked up from reference TRBV11-2 and TRBJ1-1, is EAGVAQSPRYKIIEKRQSVAFWCNPISGHATLYWYQQILGQGPKLLIQFQNNGVVDDSQLPKDRFSAERLKGVDSTLKIQPAKLEDSAVYLCASSFERGEAFFGQGTRLTVV.

As concerns this clone: The sample has other DNA sequences that encode this CDR3 too. The chain is built from TRBV7-9 and TRBJ1-6; 8 positions match TRBD1. Germline CDR1 SEHNR, CDR2 FQNEAQ (reference sequence). The CDR3 contains 15 residues. V trimming: 7 bases; J trimming: 6 bases; junction bases outside the gene matches: 8. CDR3 residues: CASTSQGASNSPLHF. The CDR3 region has the DNA TGTGCCAGCACCAGTCAGGGGGCGTCTAATTCACCCCTCCACTTT.

This clone has only one observation. DNA of the CDR3: TGTGCCAGCAGCTTCGGCCTAGACACCGGGGAGCTGTTTTTT. Residues: CASSFGLDTGELFF. The chain links TRBV7-9 to TRBJ2-2; D gene uncertain. Germline V gene lookup returns CDR1 SEHNR and CDR2 FQNEAQ (reference sequence). The CDR3 totals 14 residues. V was trimmed by 3 bases and J by 3 bases, leaving 8 bases between them.

The V gene is TRBV18, the J gene TRBJ2-5; TRBD1 matches 7 bases. Trimming cost V 8 bases and J 2 bases; bases outside gene matches: 2. The CDR3 extends over 12 amino acids. Germline CDR1 reads KGHSH; CDR2 reads LQKENI. The CDR3 DNA is TGTGCCAGCGAGGGGGCACAAGAGACCCAGTACTTC. Translation: CASEGAQETQYF.

The chain uses TRBV5-6 and TRBJ1-1; tentatively, D is TRBD1 (5 bases). The CDR3 is 12 residues long. Germline assignment: CDR1 SGHDT and CDR2 YYEEEE. V gave up 6 bases and J gave up 5 bases, with 11 bases separating them. CDR3 DNA sequence: TGTGCCAGCACCGCGGGGGGGACTGAAGCTTTCTTT. Translation gives CASTAGGTEAFF.

The J gene is TRBJ2-4, the V gene TRBV5-4; possible D gene TRBD1, 5 bases. CDR3 length: 17 amino acids. CDR1 is SGHNT and CDR2 is YYREEE in the germline V gene (reference sequence). V was trimmed by 5 bases and J by 2 bases, leaving 20 bases between them. In DNA form, the CDR3 reads TGTGCCAGCAGTCCAACAACCGAAGACAGATCCAAAAACATTCAGTACTTC. This gives the protein CASSPTTEDRSKNIQYF.